The entry below describes one T cell receptor beta chain. The data derive from a study of T-cell memory formation after mild COVID-19. The CDR3 extends over 19 amino acids. V lost 6 bases to trimming and J lost 1 base; unmatched junction nucleotides: 14. Germline values: CDR1 MNHEY, CDR2 SVGEGT. In TCRdb, the 5' RACE reads were re-called with MiXCR into one record per CDR3 protein. The table shows approximately 580,000 distinct CDR3 sequences, with 20% occurring only once. This TCR was recovered from an adult woman who had mild COVID-19 (a few samples of this study predate the infection). Cell type and time point are not known. V gene TRBV6-2 or TRBV6-3 combines with J gene TRBJ2-3, with 12 bases that match TRBD2. Sequenced material: PBMCs or a T cell subset sorted from them (not recorded which). The CDR3 DNA follows: TGTGCCAGCAGGGCCGCTAGCGGGAGGGCCAGCGAGGGCACAGATACGCAGTATTTT. Protein product: CASRAASGRASEGTDTQYF.